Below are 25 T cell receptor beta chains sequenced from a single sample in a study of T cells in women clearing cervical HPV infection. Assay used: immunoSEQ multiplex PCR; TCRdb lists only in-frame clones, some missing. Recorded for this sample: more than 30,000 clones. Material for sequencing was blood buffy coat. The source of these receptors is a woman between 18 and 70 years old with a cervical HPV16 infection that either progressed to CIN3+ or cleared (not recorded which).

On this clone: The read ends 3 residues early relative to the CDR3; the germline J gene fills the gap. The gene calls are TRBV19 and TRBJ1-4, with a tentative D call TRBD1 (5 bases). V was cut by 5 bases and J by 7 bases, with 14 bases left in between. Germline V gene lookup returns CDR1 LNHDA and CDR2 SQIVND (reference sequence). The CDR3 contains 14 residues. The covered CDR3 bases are TGTGCCAGTAGTGGTCAGGGAGGAGGTGAAAAA. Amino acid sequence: CASSGQGGGEK. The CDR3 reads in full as CASSGQGGGEKLFF.

Incomplete CDR3 DNA: TGTGCCAGCAGCGTGGGAAGCGGGAGATCCGGTGAGACC. Protein: CASSVGSGRSGET. The full CDR3 is CASSVGSGRSGETQYF. The V call is TRBV9, the J call TRBJ2-5, with 8 bases that match TRBD2. The sequence runs out 3 residues before the end of the CDR3; the remainder is reconstructed from the germline J gene. CDR1 is SGDLS, CDR2 YYNGEE, per germline. This CDR3 region has 16 residues. V was pared by 2 bases and J by 5 bases, with 11 bases of the junction left unmatched. Complete variable domain (other parts from reference TRBV9 and TRBJ2-5): DSGVTQTPKHLITATGQRVTLRCSPRSGDLSVYWYQQSLDQGLQFLIQYYNGEERAKGNILERFSAQQFPDLHSELNLSSLELGDSALYFCASSVGSGRSGETQYFGPGTRLLVL.

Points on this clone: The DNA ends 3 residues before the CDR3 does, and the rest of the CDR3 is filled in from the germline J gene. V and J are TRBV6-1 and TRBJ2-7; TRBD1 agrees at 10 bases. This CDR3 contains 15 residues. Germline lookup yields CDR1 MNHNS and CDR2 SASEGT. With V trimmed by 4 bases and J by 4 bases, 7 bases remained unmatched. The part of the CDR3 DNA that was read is TGTGCCAGCAGTGTCGACAGGGGGCTAATGTACGAG. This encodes CASSVDRGLMYE. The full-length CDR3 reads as CASSVDRGLMYEQYF.

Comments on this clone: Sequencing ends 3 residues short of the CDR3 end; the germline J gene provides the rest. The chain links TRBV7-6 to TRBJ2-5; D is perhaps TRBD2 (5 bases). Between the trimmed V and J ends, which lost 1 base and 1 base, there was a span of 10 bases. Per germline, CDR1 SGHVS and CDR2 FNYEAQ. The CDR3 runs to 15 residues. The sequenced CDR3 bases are TGTGCCAGCAGCTTAGGCGCTGCGGGCCAAGAGACC. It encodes CASSLGAAGQET. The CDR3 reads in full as CASSLGAAGQETQYF.

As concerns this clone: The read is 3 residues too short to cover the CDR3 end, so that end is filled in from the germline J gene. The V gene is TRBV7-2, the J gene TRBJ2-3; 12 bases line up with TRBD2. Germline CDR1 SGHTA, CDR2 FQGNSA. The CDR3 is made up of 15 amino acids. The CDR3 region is CASSIGLAGMETQYF. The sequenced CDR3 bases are TGTGCCAGCAGCATCGGACTAGCGGGAATGGAGACG.

The sequenced CDR3 bases are TGCAGTGCACCCGGACAGGGGAGAAACAATGAG. The encoded protein is CSAPGQGRNNE. The whole CDR3 region reads CSAPGQGRNNEQFF. V is TRBV20-1 and J is TRBJ2-1, with 9 bases identical to TRBD1. The sequenced fragment ends 3 residues before the CDR3 boundary, so the rest is inferred from the germline J gene. Germline assignment: CDR1 DFQATT and CDR2 SNEGSKA (reference sequence). The junction had 8 bases not matched to a gene; V was cut back by 6 bases and J by 5 bases. The CDR3 runs to 14 residues.

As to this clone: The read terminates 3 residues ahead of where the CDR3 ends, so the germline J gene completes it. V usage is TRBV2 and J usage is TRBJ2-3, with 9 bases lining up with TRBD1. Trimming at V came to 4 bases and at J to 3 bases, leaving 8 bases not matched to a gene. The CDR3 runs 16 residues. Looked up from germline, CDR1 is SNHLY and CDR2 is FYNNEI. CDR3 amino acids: CASSVGTGRGTDTQYF. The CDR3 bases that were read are TGTGCCAGCAGTGTGGGGACAGGGAGAGGTACAGATACG.

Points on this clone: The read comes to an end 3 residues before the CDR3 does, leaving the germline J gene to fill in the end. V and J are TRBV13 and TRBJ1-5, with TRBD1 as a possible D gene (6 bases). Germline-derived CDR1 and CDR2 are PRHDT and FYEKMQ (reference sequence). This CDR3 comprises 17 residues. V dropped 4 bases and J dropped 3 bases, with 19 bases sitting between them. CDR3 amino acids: CASSSGGTRGNNQPQHF. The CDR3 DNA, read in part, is TGTGCCAGCAGCTCAGGCGGGACAAGGGGAAACAATCAGCCC.

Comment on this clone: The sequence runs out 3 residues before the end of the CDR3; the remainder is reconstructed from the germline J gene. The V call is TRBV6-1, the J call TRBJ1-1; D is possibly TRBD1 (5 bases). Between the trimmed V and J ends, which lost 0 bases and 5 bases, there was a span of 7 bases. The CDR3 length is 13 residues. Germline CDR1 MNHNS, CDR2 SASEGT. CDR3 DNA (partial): TGTGCCAGCAGTGAAGCCAAGGGGACTGAA. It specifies CASSEAKGTE. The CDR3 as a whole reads CASSEAKGTEAFF.

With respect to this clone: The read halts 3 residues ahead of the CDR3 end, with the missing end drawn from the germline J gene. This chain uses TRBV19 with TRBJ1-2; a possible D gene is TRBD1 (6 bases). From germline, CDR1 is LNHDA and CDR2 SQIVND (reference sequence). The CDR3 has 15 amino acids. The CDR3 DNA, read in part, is TGTGCCAGTACCCAAGACAGGTCCTCCTACAATGAC. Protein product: CASTQDRSSYND. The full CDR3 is CASTQDRSSYNDYTF.

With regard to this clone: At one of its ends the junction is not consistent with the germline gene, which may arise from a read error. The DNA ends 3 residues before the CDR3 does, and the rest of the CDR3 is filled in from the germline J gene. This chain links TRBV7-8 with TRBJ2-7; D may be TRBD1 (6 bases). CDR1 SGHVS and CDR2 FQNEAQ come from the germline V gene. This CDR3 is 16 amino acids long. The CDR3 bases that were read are TGTGCCAGCAGCTTCCCGGTACAGGGCGGTTCCTGCGAG. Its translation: CASSFPVQGGSCE. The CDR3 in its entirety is CASSFPVQGGSCEQYF.

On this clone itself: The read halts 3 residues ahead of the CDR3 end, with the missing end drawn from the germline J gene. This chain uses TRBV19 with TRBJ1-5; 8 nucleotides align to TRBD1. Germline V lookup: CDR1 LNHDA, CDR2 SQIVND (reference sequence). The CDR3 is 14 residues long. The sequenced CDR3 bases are TGTGCCAGTAGTATTTGGGACAGGAGGGGACCC. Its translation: CASSIWDRRGP. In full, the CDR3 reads CASSIWDRRGPQHF.

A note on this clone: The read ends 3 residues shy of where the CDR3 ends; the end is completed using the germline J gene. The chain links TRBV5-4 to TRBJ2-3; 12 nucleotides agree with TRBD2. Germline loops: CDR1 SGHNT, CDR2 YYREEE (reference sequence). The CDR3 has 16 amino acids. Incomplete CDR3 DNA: TGTGCCAGCAGCTTTCTGGCTAGCGGGAGGGTGGTGGCG. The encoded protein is CASSFLASGRVVA. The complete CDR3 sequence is CASSFLASGRVVAQYF. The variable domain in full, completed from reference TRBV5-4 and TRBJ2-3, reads ETGVTQSPTHLIKTRGQQVTLRCSSQSGHNTVSWYQQALGQGPQFIFQYYREEENGRGNFPPRFSGLQFPNYSSELNVNALELDDSALYLCASSFLASGRVVAQYFGPGTRLTVL.

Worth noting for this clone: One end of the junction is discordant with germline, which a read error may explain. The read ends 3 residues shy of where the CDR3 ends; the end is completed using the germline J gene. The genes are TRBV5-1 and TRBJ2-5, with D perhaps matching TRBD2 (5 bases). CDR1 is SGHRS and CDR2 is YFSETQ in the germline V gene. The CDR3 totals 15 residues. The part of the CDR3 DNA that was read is TGCGCCAGCAGCTTCTCTAGCCCGAACCAGGAGACC. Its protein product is CASSFSSPNQET. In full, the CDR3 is CASSFSSPNQETQYF.

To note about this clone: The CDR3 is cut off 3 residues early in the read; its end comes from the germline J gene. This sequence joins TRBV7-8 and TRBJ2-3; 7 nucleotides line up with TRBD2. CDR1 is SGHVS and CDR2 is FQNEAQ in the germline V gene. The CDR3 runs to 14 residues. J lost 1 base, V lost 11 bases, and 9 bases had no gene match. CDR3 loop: CASRASGGTDTQYF. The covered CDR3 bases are TGTGCCTCCAGGGCTAGCGGTGGCACAGATACG.

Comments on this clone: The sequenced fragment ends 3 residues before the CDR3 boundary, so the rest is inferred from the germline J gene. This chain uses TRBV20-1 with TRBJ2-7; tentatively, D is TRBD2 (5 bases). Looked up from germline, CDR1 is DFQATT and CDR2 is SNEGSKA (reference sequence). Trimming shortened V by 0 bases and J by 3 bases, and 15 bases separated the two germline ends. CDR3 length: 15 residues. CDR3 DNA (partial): TGCAGTGCTAGAGATCTGGAGCGGAGCGGCTACGAG. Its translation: CSARDLERSGYE. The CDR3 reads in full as CSARDLERSGYEQYF.

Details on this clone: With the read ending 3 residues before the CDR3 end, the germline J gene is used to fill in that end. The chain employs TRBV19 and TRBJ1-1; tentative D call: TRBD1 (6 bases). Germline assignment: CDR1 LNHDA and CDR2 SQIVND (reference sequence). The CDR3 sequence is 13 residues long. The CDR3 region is CASSFSDSGEAFF. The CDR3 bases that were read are TGTGCCAGTAGTTTCTCGGACTCAGGGGAG.

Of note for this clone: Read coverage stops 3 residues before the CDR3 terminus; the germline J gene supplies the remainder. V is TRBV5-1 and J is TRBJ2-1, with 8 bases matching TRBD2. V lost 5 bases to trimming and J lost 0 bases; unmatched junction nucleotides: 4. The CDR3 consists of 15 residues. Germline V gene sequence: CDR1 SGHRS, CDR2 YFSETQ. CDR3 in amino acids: CASRASGSSYNEQFF. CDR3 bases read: TGCGCCAGCAGGGCGAGCGGGAGCTCCTACAATGAG.

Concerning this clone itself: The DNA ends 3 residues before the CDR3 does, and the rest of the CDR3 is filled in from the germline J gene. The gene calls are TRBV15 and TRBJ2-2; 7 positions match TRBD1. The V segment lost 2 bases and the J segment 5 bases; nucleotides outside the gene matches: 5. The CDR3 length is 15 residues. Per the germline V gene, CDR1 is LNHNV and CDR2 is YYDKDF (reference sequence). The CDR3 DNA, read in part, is TGTGCCACCAGCAGACGGACAGGTCTTACCGGGGAG. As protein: CATSRRTGLTGE. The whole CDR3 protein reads CATSRRTGLTGELFF.

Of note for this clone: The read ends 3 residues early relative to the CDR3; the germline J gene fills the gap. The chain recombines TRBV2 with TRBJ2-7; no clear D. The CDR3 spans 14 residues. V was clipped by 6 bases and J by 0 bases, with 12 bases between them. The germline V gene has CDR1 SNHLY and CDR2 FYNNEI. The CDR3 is CASRVSVLSYEQYF. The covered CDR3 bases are TGTGCCAGCAGGGTAAGCGTGCTCTCCTACGAG.

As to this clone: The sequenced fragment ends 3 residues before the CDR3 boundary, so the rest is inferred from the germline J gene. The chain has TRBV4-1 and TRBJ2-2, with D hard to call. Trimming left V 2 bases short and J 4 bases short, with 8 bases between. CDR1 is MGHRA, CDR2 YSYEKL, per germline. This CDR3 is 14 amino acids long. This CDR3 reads CASSQKTLTGELFF. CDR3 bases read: TGCGCCAGCAGCCAAAAGACTCTCACCGGGGAG.

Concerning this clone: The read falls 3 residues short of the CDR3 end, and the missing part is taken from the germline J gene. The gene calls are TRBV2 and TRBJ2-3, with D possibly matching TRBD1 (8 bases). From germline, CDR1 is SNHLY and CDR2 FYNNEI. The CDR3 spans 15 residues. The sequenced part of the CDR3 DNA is TGTGCCAGCAGAGGGGGGGGACAGGCCGGGAGGCCG. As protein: CASRGGGQAGRP. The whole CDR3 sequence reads CASRGGGQAGRPQYF.

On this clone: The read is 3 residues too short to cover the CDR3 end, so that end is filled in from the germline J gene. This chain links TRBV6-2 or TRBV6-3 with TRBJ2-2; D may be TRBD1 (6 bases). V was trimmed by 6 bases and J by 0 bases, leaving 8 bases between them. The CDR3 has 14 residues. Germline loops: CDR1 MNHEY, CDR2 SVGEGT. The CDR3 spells CASSRTANTGELFF. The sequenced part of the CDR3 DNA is TGTGCCAGCAGCCGGACAGCGAACACCGGGGAG.

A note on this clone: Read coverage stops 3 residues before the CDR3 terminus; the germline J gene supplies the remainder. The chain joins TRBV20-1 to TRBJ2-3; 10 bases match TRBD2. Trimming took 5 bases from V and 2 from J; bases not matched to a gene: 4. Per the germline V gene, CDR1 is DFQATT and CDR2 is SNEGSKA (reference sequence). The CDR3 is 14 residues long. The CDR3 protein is CSAASGSYTDTQYF. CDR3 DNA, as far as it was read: TGCAGTGCTGCTAGCGGGAGTTACACAGATACG.

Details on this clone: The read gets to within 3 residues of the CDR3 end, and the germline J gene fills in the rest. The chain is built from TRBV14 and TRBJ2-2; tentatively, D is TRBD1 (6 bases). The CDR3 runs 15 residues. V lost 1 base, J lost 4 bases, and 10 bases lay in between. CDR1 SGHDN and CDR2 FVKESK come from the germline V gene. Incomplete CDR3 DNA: TGTGCCAGCAGCCAAGTGTTGGGGGCCACCGGGGAG. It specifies CASSQVLGATGE. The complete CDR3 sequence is CASSQVLGATGELFF.